Listed here are 6 T cell receptor beta chains from one sample, sequenced in a study of cytomegalovirus exposure and HLA in healthy donors. The PCR had 60 Vbeta and 13 Jbeta primers. Profiled with immunoSEQ multiplex PCR; TCRdb holds only in-frame clones, not every one. The data hold roughly 140,000 clones, with around four fifths observed a single time. The sequenced sample was PBMCs. The receptor set was obtained from a boy aged 2-9 years in good health and CMV-seronegative.

The gene calls are TRBV2 and TRBJ2-7, with 7 bases aligning to TRBD1. Germline V gene data show CDR1 as SNHLY and CDR2 as FYNNEI. J was trimmed by 5 bases and V by 5 bases; bases with no gene match: 3. CDR3 length equals 12 residues. CDR3 in amino acids: CASSRQGNEQYF. For the CDR3, the DNA is TGTGCCAGCAGTAGACAGGGCAACGAGCAGTACTTC.

The gene calls are TRBV11-2 and TRBJ2-7; TRBD1 is a possible D gene (6 bases). This CDR3 has 16 amino acids. Trimming took off 1 base at V and 3 bases at J, with 16 bases between the two ends. Germline V gene data show CDR1 as SGHAT and CDR2 as FQNNGV. The CDR3 nucleotides read TGTGCCAGCAGCTTAGGTCCGGGACATGGGAACTACGAGCAGTACTTC. Encoded protein: CASSLGPGHGNYEQYF. The variable domain in full, completed from reference TRBV11-2 and TRBJ2-7, reads EAGVAQSPRYKIIEKRQSVAFWCNPISGHATLYWYQQILGQGPKLLIQFQNNGVVDDSQLPKDRFSAERLKGVDSTLKIQPAKLEDSAVYLCASSLGPGHGNYEQYFGPGTRLTVT.

The chain recombines TRBV5-4 with TRBJ2-3; perhaps TRBD2 as D (5 bases). CDR1 is SGHNT, CDR2 YYREEE, per germline (reference sequence). The V end was cut by 4 bases, the J end by 3 bases, with 9 bases between. The CDR3 loop spans 13 amino acids. For the CDR3, the DNA is TGTGCCAGCAGCCCTTGGGAGACAGATACGCAGTATTTT. Protein product: CASSPWETDTQYF.

The chain links TRBV6-5 to TRBJ2-7; TRBD1 aligns across 9 bases. The ends lost 2 bases at V and 4 bases at J; junction bases unmatched: 6. This CDR3 has 15 residues. Germline V CDR1 and CDR2: MNHEY, SVGAGI. In nucleotides, the CDR3 is TGTGCCAGCAGTTACAGAGGGACAGGGCATTACGAGCAGTACTTC. This codes for CASSYRGTGHYEQYF.

The chain has TRBV7-2 and TRBJ2-7; TRBD1 matches 10 bases. J was trimmed by 2 bases and V by 8 bases; bases with no gene match: 12. Germline lookup yields CDR1 SGHTA and CDR2 FQGNSA. This CDR3 is 16 amino acids long. For the CDR3, the DNA is TGTGCCAGCGGGAGTACCGGGACAGGGGTCACCTACGAGCAGTACTTC. It translates to CASGSTGTGVTYEQYF.

The CDR3, as DNA: TGCGCCAGCAGCCAAGACCCCGCATGGACAGGTCCGCACGAGCAGTACTTC. Translation gives CASSQDPAWTGPHEQYF. The chain uses TRBV4-3 and TRBJ2-7, with TRBD1 matching 7 bases. Germline CDR1 is LGHNA and CDR2 is YSLEER. The CDR3 is 17 amino acids. V lost 0 bases, J lost 5 bases, and 13 bases stayed unmatched.